The next 22 T cell receptor beta chains were all read from a single sample in a study of technical replicates of blood from several donors. Generated by immunoSEQ multiplex PCR, the TCRdb table keeps only in-frame clones and is missing some. The table has 56,000 or so clones, around 95% seen once. Sequenced sample: PBMCs. All receptors derive from a human donor in good health. Some clones in this sample may be carry-over from other donors' samples.

In DNA, the CDR3 is TGTGTCCCGAGGTTAGGGGGCGAAGGGGACGATGGCTACACCTTC. It encodes CVPRLGGEGDDGYTF. The chain employs TRBV2 and TRBJ1-2; 7 nucleotides line up with TRBD1. The germline V gene has CDR1 SNHLY and CDR2 FYNNEI. This CDR3 spans 15 amino acids. Drawing the rest from reference TRBV2 and TRBJ1-2, the complete variable domain is EPEVTQTPSHQVTQMGQEVILRCVPISNHLYFYWYRQILGQKVEFLVSFYNNEISEKSEIFDDQFSVERPDGSNFTLKIRSTKLEDSAMYFCVPRLGGEGDDGYTFGSGTRLTVV.

V is TRBV7-9 and J is TRBJ2-1; the match to TRBD2 covers 7 bases. CDR1 is SEHNR and CDR2 is FQNEAQ in the germline V gene (reference sequence). V lost 10 bases, J lost 0 bases, and 6 bases stayed unmatched. The CDR3 runs to 14 residues. CDR3 coding DNA: TGTGCCACTTGGGGCGGGAGCTCCTACAATGAGCAGTTCTTC. Its protein is CATWGGSSYNEQFF.

The J gene is TRBJ1-5, the V gene TRBV2; D gene uncertain. The ends were cut back, 1 base at V and 5 bases at J, with 9 bases in the middle. There are 14 residues in the CDR3. CDR1 and CDR2 from the germline V gene are SNHLY and FYNNEI. The CDR3 coding sequence is TGTGCCAGCAGTGAAGAACAGCCCCATCAGCCCCAGCATTTT. It encodes CASSEEQPHQPQHF.

This clone has only one observation. The chain recombines TRBV2 with TRBJ1-2, with D perhaps TRBD1 (5 bases). This CDR3 has 13 residues. V was pared by 6 bases and J by 6 bases, with 14 bases between. In germline, CDR1 is SNHLY, CDR2 FYNNEI. CDR3 sequence reads: CASRPWTLDGYTF. The CDR3 DNA is TGTGCCAGCAGACCATGGACACTCGATGGCTACACCTTC.

V is TRBV19 and J is TRBJ2-1; 10 bases line up with TRBD2. Germline V gene data show CDR1 as LNHDA and CDR2 as SQIVND (reference sequence). The junction had 10 bases not matched to a gene; V was cut back by 7 bases and J by 7 bases. The CDR3 totals 15 residues. The CDR3 bases are TGTGCCAGTATTTCAGCGGGAGGGCCGCGGAATGAGCAGTTCTTC. Translation: CASISAGGPRNEQFF.

V gene TRBV9 combines with J gene TRBJ2-7; D ambiguous. Trimming cost V 2 bases and J 0 bases, with 6 bases left between them. The germline CDR1 and CDR2 sequences are SGDLS and YYNGEE. The CDR3 has 13 residues. The CDR3 here is CASSVGGSYEQYF. In DNA form, the CDR3 reads TGTGCCAGCAGCGTCGGCGGCTCCTACGAGCAGTACTTC.

This chain links TRBV27 with TRBJ2-7, with TRBD1 as a possible D gene (6 bases). CDR1 and CDR2 (germline): MNHEY, SMNVEV (reference sequence). The CDR3 extends over 13 amino acids. Trimming removed 5 bases at V and 5 bases at J, with 13 bases between. CDR3 loop: CASSLQGWDEQYF. DNA of the CDR3: TGTGCCAGCAGTCTACAGGGTTGGGACGAGCAGTACTTC.

V is TRBV2 and J is TRBJ1-2; 11 bases map to TRBD1. Germline V CDR1 and CDR2: SNHLY, FYNNEI. V lost 7 bases and J lost 2; bases outside the gene matches: 3. The CDR3 has 14 amino acids. CDR3 in amino acids: CASIRDRGNYGYTF. DNA of the CDR3: TGTGCCAGCATCCGGGACAGGGGGAACTATGGCTACACCTTC.

This clone was counted only a few times. This rearrangement joins TRBV19 to TRBJ1-2; D gene unclear. From germline, CDR1 is LNHDA and CDR2 SQIVND (reference sequence). Trimming cost V 9 bases and J 4 bases, with 9 bases left between them. CDR3 length: 11 residues. In DNA form, the CDR3 reads TGTGCCAGCGGAGTCAGCTATGGCTACACCTTC. This codes for CASGVSYGYTF.

The chain links TRBV19 to TRBJ2-7; TRBD2 is a possible D gene (5 bases). Germline V CDR1 and CDR2: LNHDA, SQIVND (reference sequence). This CDR3 has 17 residues. V gave up 5 bases and J gave up 4 bases, with 24 bases separating them. CDR3 coding DNA: TGTGCCAGTAGTCCCCACCTGGTCGCGCCGGAGGAATACGAGCAGTACTTC. Its translation is CASSPHLVAPEEYEQYF. Full variable domain (outside the CDR3, taken from reference TRBV19 and TRBJ2-7): DGGITQSPKYLFRKEGQNVTLSCEQNLNHDAMYWYRQDPGQGLRLIYYSQIVNDFQKGDIAEGYSVSREKKESFPLTVTSAQKNPTAFYLCASSPHLVAPEEYEQYFGPGTRLTVT.

The chain recombines TRBV5-4 with TRBJ2-5, with D possibly matching TRBD2 (6 bases). The CDR3 has 16 amino acids. With 2 bases removed from V and 5 bases from J, the gap between germline ends came to 19 bases. Per the germline V gene, CDR1 is SGHNT and CDR2 is YYREEE (reference sequence). In nucleotides, the CDR3 is TGTGCCAGCAGCTTATCTCCCGACAGACTAGGGGAGACCCAGTACTTC. Protein: CASSLSPDRLGETQYF.

V is TRBV4-1 and J is TRBJ2-1, with D possibly being TRBD1 (5 bases). Germline CDR1 is MGHRA and CDR2 is YSYEKL. The V gene lost 1 base and the J gene lost 0 bases, with 13 bases spanning the gap. The CDR3 runs to 17 residues. The CDR3 sequence: CASSQVLTELSYNEQFF. CDR3 nucleotides: TGCGCCAGCAGCCAAGTTTTGACAGAACTCTCCTACAATGAGCAGTTCTTC.

The chain has TRBV5-5 and TRBJ2-7, with 7 bases lining up with TRBD2. The CDR3 has 14 residues. Germline V gene sequence: CDR1 SGHKS, CDR2 YYEKEE (reference sequence). Trimming removed 1 base from V and 3 bases from J; junction bases left unmatched: 4. The CDR3 DNA follows: TGTGCCAGCAGCTTGATTCGCGGGAGCTACGAGCAGTACTTC. Encoded protein: CASSLIRGSYEQYF.

The chain uses TRBV11-2 and TRBJ1-1; weak D call: TRBD1 (5 bases). Per germline, CDR1 SGHAT and CDR2 FQNNGV. CDR3 length: 12 residues. V was clipped by 2 bases and J by 4 bases, with 5 bases between them. The CDR3 DNA follows: TGTGCCAGCAGCTTAAGGGGCACTGAAGCTTTCTTT. Its translation: CASSLRGTEAFF.

The chain links TRBV4-1 to TRBJ1-5, with D perhaps matching TRBD1 (5 bases). Deletions cut 4 bases from V and 5 bases from J, with 18 bases between. Germline V CDR1 and CDR2: MGHRA, YSYEKL. CDR3 length: 16 amino acids. CDR3 sequence: CASSLSQGGRDQPQHF. As DNA, the CDR3 is TGCGCCAGCAGCCTCTCCCAGGGCGGTAGGGATCAGCCCCAGCATTTT.

The J gene is TRBJ2-7, the V gene TRBV7-8; D unresolved. The germline V and J ends were trimmed by 4 bases and 6 bases, with 7 bases remaining between them. The CDR3 runs 11 residues. Germline V gene sequence: CDR1 SGHVS, CDR2 FQNEAQ. The CDR3 bases are TGTGCCAGCAGCTACCCCGGCGAGCAGTACTTC. Protein product: CASSYPGEQYF.

The rearrangement uses TRBV30 and TRBJ1-4; D is perhaps TRBD1 (5 bases). Germline-derived CDR1 and CDR2 are GTSNPN and SVGIG (reference sequence). There are 12 residues in the CDR3. The germline V and J ends were trimmed by 5 bases and 3 bases, with 7 bases remaining between them. In DNA form, the CDR3 reads TGTGCCTGGCGGGGGGCTAATGAAAAACTGTTTTTT. This translates into CAWRGANEKLFF.

This chain joins TRBV10-3 and TRBJ1-1, with D unresolved. V was trimmed by 3 bases and J by 6 bases, leaving 11 bases between them. CDR1 and CDR2 from the germline V gene are ENHRY and SYGVKD. This CDR3 is built from 13 residues. This CDR3 is CAISDSIQPEAFF. Written as DNA, the CDR3 is TGTGCCATCAGTGATTCAATACAGCCTGAAGCTTTCTTT.

Comment on this clone: The sample contains more than one DNA sequence encoding this CDR3. The chain combines TRBV7-2 with TRBJ2-7, with 9 bases identical to TRBD1. The length of the CDR3 is 15 residues. CDR1 is SGHTA and CDR2 is FQGNSA in the germline V gene. V shed 0 bases, J shed 4 bases, and the junction held 4 bases outside the gene matches. The CDR3: CASSLAGQGSYEQYF. DNA of the CDR3: TGTGCCAGCAGCTTAGCGGGACAGGGCTCGTACGAGCAGTACTTC.

This chain connects TRBV9 to TRBJ1-3; 8 bases line up with TRBD1. The CDR3 sequence is 16 residues long. Germline loops: CDR1 SGDLS, CDR2 YYNGEE. After removal of 4 bases from V and 0 bases from J, the junction contained 6 bases not matched to a gene. The CDR3 coding sequence is TGTGCCAGCAGCCCACCAGGGGGCTTCTCTGGAAACACCATATATTTT. Translating gives CASSPPGGFSGNTIYF.

This clone was recorded a few times. The V gene is TRBV6-4, the J gene TRBJ2-3; weak D call: TRBD2 (5 bases). This CDR3 region has 15 residues. Looked up from germline, CDR1 is MRHNA and CDR2 is SNTAGT. V was clipped by 6 bases and J by 4 bases, with 17 bases between them. The CDR3 here is CASSREGEGPDTQYF. For the CDR3, the DNA is TGTGCCAGCAGCCGAGAGGGAGAGGGTCCAGATACGCAGTATTTT.

V is TRBV4-2 and J is TRBJ2-3; 11 bases align to TRBD2. The junction had 10 bases not matched to a gene; V was cut back by 2 bases and J by 3 bases. This CDR3 has 18 residues. Germline-derived CDR1 and CDR2 are LGHNA and YNFKEQ. The CDR3: CASSQNIAGGPSTDTQYF. The CDR3 nucleotides read TGTGCCAGCAGCCAAAATATAGCGGGAGGGCCGTCTACAGATACGCAGTATTTT.